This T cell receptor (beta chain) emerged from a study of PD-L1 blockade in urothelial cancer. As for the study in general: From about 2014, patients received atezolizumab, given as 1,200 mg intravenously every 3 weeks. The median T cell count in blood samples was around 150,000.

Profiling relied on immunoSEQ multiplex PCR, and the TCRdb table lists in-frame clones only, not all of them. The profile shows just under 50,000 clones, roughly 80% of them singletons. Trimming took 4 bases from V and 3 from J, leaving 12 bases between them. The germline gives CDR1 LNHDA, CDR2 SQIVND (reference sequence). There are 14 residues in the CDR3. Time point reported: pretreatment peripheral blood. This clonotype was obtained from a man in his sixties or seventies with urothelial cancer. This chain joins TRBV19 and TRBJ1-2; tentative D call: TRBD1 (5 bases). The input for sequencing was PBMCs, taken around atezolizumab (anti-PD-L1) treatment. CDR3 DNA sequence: TGTGCCAGTAGTACAAGACAGAATTACTATGGCTACACCTTC. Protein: CASSTRQNYYGYTF.